The text below deals with one TCR beta chain. Trimming took off 5 bases at V and 3 bases at J, with 16 bases between the two ends. This CDR3 contains 15 residues. From germline, CDR1 is SGHTA and CDR2 FQGNSA. Repertoires were generated with immunoSEQ multiplex PCR, while TCRdb's copy carries only in-frame clones and drops some. The table includes about 300,000 clones, 86% detected once. These data originate in a study of blood T cell repertoires in COVID-19. For the study at large: PBMCs, B-cell-depleted T cells, or T cells provided the cDNA or gDNA that made up the material.

Which cohort a participant joined came from the clinical history participants gave. Material for sequencing was PBMCs or T cells enriched from blood (not recorded which). This receptor was obtained from a woman younger than 35 who had recovered from COVID-19. The chain links TRBV7-2 to TRBJ2-5; D might be TRBD2 (5 bases). For the CDR3, the DNA is TGTGCCAGCAGCAAAGACCCGGGGAGCGAAGAGACCCAGTACTTC. This encodes CASSKDPGSEETQYF.